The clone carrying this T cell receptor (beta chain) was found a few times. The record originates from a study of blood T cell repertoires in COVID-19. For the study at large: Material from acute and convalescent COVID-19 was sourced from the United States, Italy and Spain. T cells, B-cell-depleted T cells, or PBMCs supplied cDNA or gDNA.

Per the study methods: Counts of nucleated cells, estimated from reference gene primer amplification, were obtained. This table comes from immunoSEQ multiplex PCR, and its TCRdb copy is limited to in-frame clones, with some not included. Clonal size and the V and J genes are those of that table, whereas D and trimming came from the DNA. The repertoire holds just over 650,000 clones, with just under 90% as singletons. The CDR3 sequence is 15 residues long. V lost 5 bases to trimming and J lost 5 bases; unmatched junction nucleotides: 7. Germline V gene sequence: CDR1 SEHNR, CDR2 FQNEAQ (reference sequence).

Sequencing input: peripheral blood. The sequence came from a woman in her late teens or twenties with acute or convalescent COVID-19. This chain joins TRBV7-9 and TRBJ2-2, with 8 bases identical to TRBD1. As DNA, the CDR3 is TGTGCCAGCAGCCTCCAGGGACAGGTGACCGGGGAGCTGTTTTTT. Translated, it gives CASSLQGQVTGELFF.